These 15 T cell receptor beta chains share one sample of origin, sequenced in a study of PD-1 blockade in classical Hodgkin lymphoma. TCRdb keeps only in-frame clones here, not all; method: immunoSEQ multiplex PCR. Of about 12,000 clones listed, approximately 79% were seen once; the top ten hold 1.6%. Patients all relapsed after autologous stem cell transplantation, and there was variation in brentuximab vedotin exposure. From thawed PBMCs, CD4+ T cells were purified using magnetic negative selection. The source material was CD4+ T cells from blood, sampled at baseline. Receptor source: a human donor with classical Hodgkin lymphoma.

V usage is TRBV18 and J usage is TRBJ1-3; the D is unclear. This CDR3 contains 16 residues. The germline V and J ends were trimmed by 4 bases and 0 bases, with 13 bases remaining between them. Germline V gene lookup returns CDR1 KGHSH and CDR2 LQKENI. The CDR3 region is CASSLWTLGSGNTIYF. In DNA, the CDR3 is TGTGCCAGCTCACTTTGGACGCTCGGCTCTGGAAACACCATATATTTT. Variable domain in full (rest from reference TRBV18 and TRBJ1-3): NAGVMQNPRHLVRRRGQEARLRCSPMKGHSHVYWYRQLPEEGLKFMVYLQKENIIDESGMPKERFSAEFPKEGPSILRIQQVVRGDSAAYFCASSLWTLGSGNTIYFGEGSWLTVV.

This clone came up a few times. The chain uses TRBV6-4 and TRBJ2-1; 7 bases are shared with TRBD1. The germline V gene encodes CDR1 MRHNA and CDR2 SNTAGT. The CDR3 has 15 residues. The V segment lost 6 bases and the J segment 10 bases; nucleotides outside the gene matches: 15. DNA for the CDR3: TGTGCCAGCAGCGACAGGACAGGTGAGGATCGGGAGCAGTTCTTC. This sequence encodes CASSDRTGEDREQFF.

The V gene is TRBV7-9, the J gene TRBJ1-4; D uncertain. Trimming removed 3 bases at V and 0 bases at J, with 8 bases between. The length of the CDR3 is 15 residues. Germline CDR1 and CDR2: SEHNR and FQNEAQ (reference sequence). DNA of the CDR3: TGTGCCAGCAGCTTTGGAGTCTCAACTAATGAAAAACTGTTTTTT. It is translated as CASSFGVSTNEKLFF.

In its sample, this clone was seen once. The rearrangement joins TRBV11-2 to TRBJ2-5, with D hard to call. Germline lookup yields CDR1 SGHAT and CDR2 FQNNGV. The V end lost 5 bases, the J end lost 5 bases, and 12 bases lay between the germline ends. The CDR3 loop spans 13 amino acids. The CDR3 region is CASSPRHGETQYF. The CDR3 nucleotides are TGTGCCAGCAGCCCTCGACATGGGGAGACCCAGTACTTC.

The CDR3 bases are TGTGCCAGCAGCCTAGGACCTAACTCCTACGAGCAGTACTTC. It codes for CASSLGPNSYEQYF. The chain combines TRBV11-2 with TRBJ2-7, with unresolved D. CDR1 is SGHAT and CDR2 is FQNNGV in the germline V gene. Trimming removed 5 bases at V and 0 bases at J, with 11 bases between. The CDR3 is 14 amino acids.

The chain is built from TRBV2 and TRBJ2-1, with D tentatively TRBD2 (7 bases). Germline CDR1 is SNHLY and CDR2 is FYNNEI. V lost 8 bases, J lost 7 bases, and 15 bases lay in between. CDR3 size: 13 residues. This chain's CDR3 is CASGRGGKNEQFF. The CDR3, as DNA: TGTGCCAGCGGTAGGGGGGGTAAGAATGAGCAGTTCTTC.

The chain uses TRBV10-3 and TRBJ1-2; 10 bases match TRBD1. The CDR3 contains 13 residues. Germline CDR1 ENHRY, CDR2 SYGVKD. With 8 bases clipped from V and 3 bases from J, the junction kept 3 bases outside the gene matches. In DNA form, the CDR3 reads TGTGCCATCGGGACAGGGGTGGACTATGGCTACACCTTC. This translates into CAIGTGVDYGYTF.

The rearrangement links TRBV6-5 to TRBJ1-6, with 7 bases that match TRBD1. Germline trimming cut 5 bases from V and 12 bases from J; bases unmatched to any gene: 4. CDR3 length: 12 residues. Germline CDR1 and CDR2: MNHEY and SVGAGI. This CDR3 is CASSDRVRPLHF. Written as DNA, the CDR3 is TGTGCCAGCAGTGACAGGGTTCGACCCCTCCACTTT.

The J gene is TRBJ2-3, the V gene TRBV5-1; D not certain. Deletions cut 5 bases from V and 2 bases from J, with 6 bases between. CDR1 and CDR2 from the germline V gene are SGHRS and YFSETQ. This CDR3 has 12 residues. CDR3 in DNA: TGCGCCAGCAGTCTGGTCACAGATACGCAGTATTTT. It specifies CASSLVTDTQYF.

This clone was detected once. J is TRBJ1-3 and V is TRBV6-5, with D unclear. Per the germline V gene, CDR1 is MNHEY and CDR2 is SVGAGI. The CDR3 is made up of 13 amino acids. Trimming shortened V by 4 bases and J by 3 bases, and 7 bases separated the two germline ends. The CDR3: CASSSLSGNTIYF. CDR3 coding DNA: TGTGCCAGCAGTTCCCTCAGTGGAAACACCATATATTTT.

This clone was observed a handful of times. The chain has TRBV11-2 and TRBJ1-4, with D unclear. Germline V gene data show CDR1 as SGHAT and CDR2 as FQNNGV. The CDR3 is 13 residues long. V lost 5 bases and J lost 5, with 9 bases in between. The CDR3, as DNA: TGTGCCAGCAGCCTCTCCCTGAATGAAAAACTGTTTTTT. Its protein product is CASSLSLNEKLFF.

There are a few counts of this clone. The J gene is TRBJ2-7, the V gene TRBV28; D not resolved. The V and J ends lost 1 base and 3 bases respectively, with 4 bases between them. The CDR3 loop spans 12 amino acids. CDR1 and CDR2 from the germline V gene are MDHEN and SYDVKM. As DNA, the CDR3 is TGTGCCAGCAGTTTATACCTCTACGAGCAGTACTTC. It specifies CASSLYLYEQYF.

The rearrangement uses TRBV14 and TRBJ2-1; TRBD2 aligns across 7 bases. Germline V lookup: CDR1 SGHDN, CDR2 FVKESK. Trimming cost V 4 bases and J 6 bases; bases outside gene matches: 6. The CDR3 sequence is 14 residues long. CDR3 coding DNA: TGTGCCAGCAGCCCGCTAGCGGTTCCCAATGAGCAGTTCTTC. It is translated as CASSPLAVPNEQFF. The variable domain in full, with the rest retrieved from reference TRBV14 and TRBJ2-1, is EAGVTQFPSHSVIEKGQTVTLRCDPISGHDNLYWYRRVMGKEIKFLLHFVKESKQDESGMPNNRFLAERTGGTYSTLKVQPAELEDSGVYFCASSPLAVPNEQFFGPGTRLTVL.

The gene calls are TRBV5-5 and TRBJ1-2, with D possibly matching TRBD1 (5 bases). The germline CDR1 and CDR2 sequences are SGHKS and YYEKEE (reference sequence). Trimming took 2 bases from V and 3 from J, leaving 8 bases between them. This CDR3 has 13 amino acids. The CDR3 region is CASSFGTDYGYTF. CDR3 sequence (DNA): TGTGCCAGCAGCTTCGGGACGGACTATGGCTACACCTTC. Combining the CDR3 with reference TRBV5-5 and TRBJ1-2 gives the whole variable domain DAGVTQSPTHLIKTRGQQVTLRCSPISGHKSVSWYQQVLGQGPQFIFQYYEKEERGRGNFPDRFSARQFPNYSSELNVNALLLGDSALYLCASSFGTDYGYTFGSGTRLTVV.

This clone is judged medium-sized. The rearrangement links TRBV25-1 to TRBJ1-2; D is unresolved. V was cut by 4 bases and J by 0 bases, with 15 bases left in between. Germline V gene data show CDR1 as MGHDK and CDR2 as SYGVNS. This CDR3 region has 16 residues. The CDR3 nucleotides are TGTGCCAGCAGTGGAAACAGAGCCCAAGCTAACTATGGCTACACCTTC. Translated: CASSGNRAQANYGYTF.